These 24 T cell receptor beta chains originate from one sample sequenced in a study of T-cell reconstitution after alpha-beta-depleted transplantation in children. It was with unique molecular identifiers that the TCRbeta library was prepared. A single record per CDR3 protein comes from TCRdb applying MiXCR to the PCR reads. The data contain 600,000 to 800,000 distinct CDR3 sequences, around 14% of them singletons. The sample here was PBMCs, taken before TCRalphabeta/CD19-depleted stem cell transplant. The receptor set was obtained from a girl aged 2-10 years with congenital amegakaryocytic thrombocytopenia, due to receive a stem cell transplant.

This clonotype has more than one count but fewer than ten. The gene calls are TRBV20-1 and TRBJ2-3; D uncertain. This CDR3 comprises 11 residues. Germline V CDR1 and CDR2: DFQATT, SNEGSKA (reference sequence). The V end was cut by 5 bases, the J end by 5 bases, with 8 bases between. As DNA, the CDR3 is TGCAGTGCTTTAACGGGAGATACGCAGTATTTT. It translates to CSALTGDTQYF.

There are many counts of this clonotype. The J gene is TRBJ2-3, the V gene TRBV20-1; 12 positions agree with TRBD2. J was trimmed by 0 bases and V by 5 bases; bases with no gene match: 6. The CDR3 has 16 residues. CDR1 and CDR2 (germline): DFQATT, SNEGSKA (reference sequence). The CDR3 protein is CSAAGLAGSSTDTQYF. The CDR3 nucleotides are TGCAGTGCTGCCGGACTAGCGGGGTCGAGCACAGATACGCAGTATTTT.

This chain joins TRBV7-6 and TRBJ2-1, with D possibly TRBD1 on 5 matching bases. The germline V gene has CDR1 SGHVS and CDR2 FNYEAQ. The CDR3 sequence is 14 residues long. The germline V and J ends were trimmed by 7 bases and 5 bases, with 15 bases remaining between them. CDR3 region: CASTLWGPNNEQFF. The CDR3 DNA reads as TGTGCCAGCACCCTTTGGGGCCCCAACAATGAGCAGTTCTTC.

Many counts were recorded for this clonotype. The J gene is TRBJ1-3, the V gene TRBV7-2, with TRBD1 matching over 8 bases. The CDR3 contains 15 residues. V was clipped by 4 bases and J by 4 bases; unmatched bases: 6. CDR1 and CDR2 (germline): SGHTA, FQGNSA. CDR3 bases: TGTGCCAGCAGCTCTACGACAGGGGCCGGAAACACCATATATTTT. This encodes CASSSTTGAGNTIYF.

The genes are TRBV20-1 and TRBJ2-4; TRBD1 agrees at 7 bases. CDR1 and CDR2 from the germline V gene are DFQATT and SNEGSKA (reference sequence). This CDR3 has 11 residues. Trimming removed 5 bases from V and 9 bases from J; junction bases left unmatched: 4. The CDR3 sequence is CSAGPGGIQYF. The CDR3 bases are TGCAGTGCTGGCCCAGGGGGCATTCAGTACTTC.

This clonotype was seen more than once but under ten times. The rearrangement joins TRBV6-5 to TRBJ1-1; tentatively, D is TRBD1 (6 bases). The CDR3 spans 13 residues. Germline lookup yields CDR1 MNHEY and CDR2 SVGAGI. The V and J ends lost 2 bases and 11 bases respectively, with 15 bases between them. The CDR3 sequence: CASSYRGAGGAFF. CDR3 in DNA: TGTGCCAGCAGTTACCGGGGGGCGGGGGGGGCTTTCTTT.

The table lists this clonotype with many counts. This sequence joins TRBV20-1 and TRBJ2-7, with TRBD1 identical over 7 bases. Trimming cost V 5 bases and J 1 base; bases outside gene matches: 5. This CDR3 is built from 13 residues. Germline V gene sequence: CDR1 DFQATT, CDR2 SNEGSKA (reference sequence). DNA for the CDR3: TGCAGTGCTGAGACAGGGAAGTCCTACGAGCAGTACTTC. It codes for CSAETGKSYEQYF.

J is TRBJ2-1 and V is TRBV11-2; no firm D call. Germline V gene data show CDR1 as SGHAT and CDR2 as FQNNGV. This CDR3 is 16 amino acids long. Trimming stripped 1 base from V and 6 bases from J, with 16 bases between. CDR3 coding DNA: TGTGCCAGCAGCTTAGGGTCCCAGAGATACCGCAATGAGCAGTTCTTC. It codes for CASSLGSQRYRNEQFF.

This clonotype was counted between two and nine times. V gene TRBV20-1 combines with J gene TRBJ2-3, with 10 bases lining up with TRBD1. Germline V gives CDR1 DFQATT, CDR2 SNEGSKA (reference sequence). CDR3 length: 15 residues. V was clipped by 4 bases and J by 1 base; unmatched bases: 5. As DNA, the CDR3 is TGCAGTGCTAAGACAGGGGGCGTACGCACAGATACGCAGTATTTT. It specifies CSAKTGGVRTDTQYF.

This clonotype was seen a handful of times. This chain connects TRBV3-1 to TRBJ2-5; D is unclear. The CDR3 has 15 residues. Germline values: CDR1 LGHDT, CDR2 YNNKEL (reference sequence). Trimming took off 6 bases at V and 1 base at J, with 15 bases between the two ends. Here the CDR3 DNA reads TGTGCCAGCAGTCCCGGACCCATGTCCCAAGAGACCCAGTACTTC. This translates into CASSPGPMSQETQYF.

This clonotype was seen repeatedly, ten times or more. This CDR3 reads CASSPLQGPYGYTF. As DNA, the CDR3 is TGCGCCAGCAGTCCTTTACAGGGACCCTATGGCTACACCTTC. The chain has TRBV5-1 and TRBJ1-2; weak D call: TRBD1 (6 bases). Trimming took off 5 bases at V and 4 bases at J, with 15 bases between the two ends. Germline CDR1 reads SGHRS; CDR2 reads YFSETQ. There are 14 residues in the CDR3.

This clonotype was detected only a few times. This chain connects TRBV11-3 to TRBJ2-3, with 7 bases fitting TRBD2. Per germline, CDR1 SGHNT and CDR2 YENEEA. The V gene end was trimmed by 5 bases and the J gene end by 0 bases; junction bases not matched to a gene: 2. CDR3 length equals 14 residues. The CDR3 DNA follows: TGTGCCAGCAGCCGGGACTACAGCACAGATACGCAGTATTTT. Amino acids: CASSRDYSTDTQYF.

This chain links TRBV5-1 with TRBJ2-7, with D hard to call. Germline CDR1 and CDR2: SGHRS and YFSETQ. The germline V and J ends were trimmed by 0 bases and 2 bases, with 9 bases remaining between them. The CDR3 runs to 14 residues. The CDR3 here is CASSLAGYTYEQYF. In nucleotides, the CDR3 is TGCGCCAGCAGCTTGGCCGGGTACACCTACGAGCAGTACTTC.

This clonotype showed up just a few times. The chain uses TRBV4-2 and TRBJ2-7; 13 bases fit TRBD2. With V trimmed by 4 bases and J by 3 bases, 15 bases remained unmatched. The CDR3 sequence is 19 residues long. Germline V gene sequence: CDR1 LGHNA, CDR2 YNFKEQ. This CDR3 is CASSPWGRTSGSSNYEQYF. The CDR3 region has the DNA TGTGCCAGCAGCCCATGGGGCAGGACTAGCGGGAGTAGTAACTACGAGCAGTACTTC.

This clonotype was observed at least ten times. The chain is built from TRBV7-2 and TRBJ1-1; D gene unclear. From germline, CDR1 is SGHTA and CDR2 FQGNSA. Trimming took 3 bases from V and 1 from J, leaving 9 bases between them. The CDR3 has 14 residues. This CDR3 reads CASSFLGRNTEAFF. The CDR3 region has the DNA TGTGCCAGCAGCTTCTTGGGGAGGAACACTGAAGCTTTCTTT.

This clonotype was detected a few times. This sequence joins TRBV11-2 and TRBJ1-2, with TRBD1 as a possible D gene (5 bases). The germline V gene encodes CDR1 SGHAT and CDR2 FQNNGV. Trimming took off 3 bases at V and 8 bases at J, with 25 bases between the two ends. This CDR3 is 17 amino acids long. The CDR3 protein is CASSLIPGLEGLIGYTF. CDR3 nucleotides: TGTGCCAGCAGCTTGATCCCTGGGCTTGAGGGGTTGATCGGCTACACCTTC.

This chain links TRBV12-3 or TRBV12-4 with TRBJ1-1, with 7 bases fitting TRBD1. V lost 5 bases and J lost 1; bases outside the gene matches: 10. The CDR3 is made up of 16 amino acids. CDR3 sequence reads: CASSPQGGLANTEAFF. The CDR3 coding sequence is TGTGCCAGCAGTCCCCAGGGGGGTTTGGCGAACACTGAAGCTTTCTTT.

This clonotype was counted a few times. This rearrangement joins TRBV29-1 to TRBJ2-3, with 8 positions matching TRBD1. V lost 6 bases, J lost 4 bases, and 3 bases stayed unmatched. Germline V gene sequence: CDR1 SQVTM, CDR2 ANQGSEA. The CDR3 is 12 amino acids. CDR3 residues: CSVPQGADTQYF. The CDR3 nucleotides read TGCAGCGTACCACAGGGGGCAGATACGCAGTATTTT.

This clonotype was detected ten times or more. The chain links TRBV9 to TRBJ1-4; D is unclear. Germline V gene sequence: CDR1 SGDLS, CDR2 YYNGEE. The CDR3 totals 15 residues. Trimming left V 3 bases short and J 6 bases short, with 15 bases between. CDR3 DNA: TGTGCCAGCAGCGCAACCAGGTGGGAGGATGAAAAACTGTTTTTT. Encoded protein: CASSATRWEDEKLFF.

The CDR3 sequence is CASSLDRRGSLAGASYNEQFF. The CDR3, as DNA: TGCGCCAGCAGCTTGGACCGGCGGGGTTCACTAGCGGGAGCCTCCTACAATGAGCAGTTCTTC. V usage is TRBV5-1 and J usage is TRBJ2-1; 11 positions match TRBD2. The germline CDR1 and CDR2 sequences are SGHRS and YFSETQ. The CDR3 has 21 residues. Germline trimming cut 0 bases from V and 0 bases from J; bases unmatched to any gene: 14.

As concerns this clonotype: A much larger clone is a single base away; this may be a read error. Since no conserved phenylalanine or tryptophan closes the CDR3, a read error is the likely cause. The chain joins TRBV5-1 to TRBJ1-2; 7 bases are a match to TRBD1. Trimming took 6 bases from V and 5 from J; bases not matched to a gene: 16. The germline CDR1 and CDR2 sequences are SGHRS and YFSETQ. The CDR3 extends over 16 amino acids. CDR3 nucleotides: TGCGCCAGCACGCTGACAGGGCGCGCCTCCGATTATGGCTACACCCTC. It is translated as CASTLTGRASDYGYTL.

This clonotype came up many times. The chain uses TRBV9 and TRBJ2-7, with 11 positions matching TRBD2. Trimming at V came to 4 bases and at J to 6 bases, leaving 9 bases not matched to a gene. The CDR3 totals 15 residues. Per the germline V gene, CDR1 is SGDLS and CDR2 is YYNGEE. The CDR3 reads CASSITSGSLGEQYF. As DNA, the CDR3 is TGTGCCAGCAGCATCACTAGCGGGAGTCTCGGCGAGCAGTACTTC.

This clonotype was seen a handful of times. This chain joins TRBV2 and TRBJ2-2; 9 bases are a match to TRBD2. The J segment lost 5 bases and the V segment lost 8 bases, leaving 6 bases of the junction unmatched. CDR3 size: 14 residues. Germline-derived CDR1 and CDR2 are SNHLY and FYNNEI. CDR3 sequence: CASRGLAETGELFF. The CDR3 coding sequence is TGTGCCAGCCGGGGACTAGCAGAAACCGGGGAGCTGTTTTTT.

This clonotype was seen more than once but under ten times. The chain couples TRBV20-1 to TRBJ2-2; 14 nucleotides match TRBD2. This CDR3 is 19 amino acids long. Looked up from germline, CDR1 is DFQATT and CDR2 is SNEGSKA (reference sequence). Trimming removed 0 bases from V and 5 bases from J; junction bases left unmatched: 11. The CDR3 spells CSARDSTGLAGGKTGELFF. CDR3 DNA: TGCAGTGCTAGAGATTCAACAGGACTAGCGGGAGGAAAAACCGGGGAGCTGTTTTTT.